These T cell receptor beta chains were read from a single sample in a study of OX40 agonist ivuxolimab in advanced cancers. Libraries were prepared by immunoSEQ multiplex PCR; TCRdb keeps only in-frame clonotypes and omits some of them. This table holds about 160,000 clones, approximately 94% found once. The sequencing used CD4+ or CD8+ T cells sorted from blood, collected in a trial of the OX40 agonist ivuxolimab. Receptor source: an adult with an advanced solid tumor such as melanoma, head and neck, liver or kidney cancer. The conserved cysteine and the conserved F or W are not part of the CDR3 here.

V gene	J gene	CDR3 protein
TRBV15	TRBJ2-7	ATSRGTPGATGEQY
TRBV14	TRBJ2-7	ASSQDRPGLAGLHTYEQY
TRBV11-2	TRBJ2-7	ASSSIGGPYEQY
TRBV9	TRBJ1-1	ASSDGGEAF
TRBV7-9	TRBJ2-7	ASSLGLAPYEQY
TRBV29-1	TRBJ2-7	SASGTNYEQY
TRBV5-1	TRBJ1-1	ASSLALGNTEAF
TRBV4-2	TRBJ2-7	ASSQEVSGRLHEQY
TRBV6-5	TRBJ1-1	ASSSPRGANTEAF
TRBV7-7	TRBJ2-1	ASSLAGLAQEQF
TRBV7-8	TRBJ1-6	ASSFPRLSYNSPLH
TRBV10-2	TRBJ2-7	ASSLYIIGEQY
TRBV5-5	TRBJ1-1	ASKGPRGVNTEAF
TRBV28	TRBJ1-5	ASTSRPGGKSNQPQH
TRBV15	TRBJ1-5	ATSSSRASNQPQH
TRBV19	TRBJ1-5	ASSIDGVRPQH
TRBV5-4	TRBJ2-5	AGGLAGESQY
TRBV6-5	TRBJ1-4	ASSRQGRDEKLF
TRBV7-2	TRBJ1-5	ASSLGPGVGQPQH
TRBV10-3	TRBJ2-1	AISRATDLNEQF
TRBV5-1	TRBJ2-3	ASSTSRDTQY
TRBV5-3	TRBJ2-7	AREPRQGVSSYEQY
TRBV29-1	TRBJ1-2	SVGDSYGYT
TRBV19	TRBJ2-5	ASSIPDQETQY
TRBV19	TRBJ2-3	ASSKGGYGDTQY